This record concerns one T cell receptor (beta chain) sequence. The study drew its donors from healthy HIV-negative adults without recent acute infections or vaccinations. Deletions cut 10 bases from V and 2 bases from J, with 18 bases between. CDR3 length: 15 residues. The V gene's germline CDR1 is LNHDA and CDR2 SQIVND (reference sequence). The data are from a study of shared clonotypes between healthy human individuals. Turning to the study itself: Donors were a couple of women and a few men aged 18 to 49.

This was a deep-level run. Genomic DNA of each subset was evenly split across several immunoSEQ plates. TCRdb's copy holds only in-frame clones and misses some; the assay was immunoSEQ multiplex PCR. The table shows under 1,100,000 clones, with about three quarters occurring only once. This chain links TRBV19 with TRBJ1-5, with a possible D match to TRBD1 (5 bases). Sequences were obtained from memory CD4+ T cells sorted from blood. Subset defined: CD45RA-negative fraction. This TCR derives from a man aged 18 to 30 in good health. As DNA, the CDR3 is TGTGCCACCCTGGACGGGGGATGGGGCAATCAGCCCCAGCATTTT. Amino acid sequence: CATLDGGWGNQPQHF.